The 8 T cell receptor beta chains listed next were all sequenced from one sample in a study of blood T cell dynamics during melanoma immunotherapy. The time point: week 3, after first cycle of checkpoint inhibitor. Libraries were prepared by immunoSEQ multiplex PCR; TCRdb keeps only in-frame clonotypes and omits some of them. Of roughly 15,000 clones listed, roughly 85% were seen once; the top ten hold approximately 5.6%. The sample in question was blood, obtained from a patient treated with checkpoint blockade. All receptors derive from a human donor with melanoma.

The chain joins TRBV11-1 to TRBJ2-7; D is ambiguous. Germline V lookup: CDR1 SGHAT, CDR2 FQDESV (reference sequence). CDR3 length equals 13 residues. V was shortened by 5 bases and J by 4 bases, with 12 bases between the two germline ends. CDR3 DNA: TGTGCCAGCAGCCCCTTTAAGGCTTACGAGCAGTACTTC. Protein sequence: CASSPFKAYEQYF. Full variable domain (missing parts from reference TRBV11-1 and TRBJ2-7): EAEVAQSPRYKITEKSQAVAFWCDPISGHATLYWYRQILGQGPELLVQFQDESVVDDSQLPKDRFSAERLKGVDSTLKIQPAELGDSAMYLCASSPFKAYEQYFGPGTRLTVT.

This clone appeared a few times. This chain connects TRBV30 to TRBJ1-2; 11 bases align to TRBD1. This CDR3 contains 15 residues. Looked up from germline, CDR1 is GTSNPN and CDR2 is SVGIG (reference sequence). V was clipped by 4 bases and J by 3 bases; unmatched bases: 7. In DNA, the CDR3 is TGTGCCTGGACTAAGGGGACAGGGGGGTACTATGGCTACACCTTC. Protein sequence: CAWTKGTGGYYGYTF.

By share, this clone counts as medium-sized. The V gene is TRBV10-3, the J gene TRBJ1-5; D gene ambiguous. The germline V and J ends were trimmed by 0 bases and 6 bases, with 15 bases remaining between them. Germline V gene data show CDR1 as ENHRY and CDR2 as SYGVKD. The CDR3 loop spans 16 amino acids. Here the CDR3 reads CAISESTLAVSQPQHF. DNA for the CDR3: TGTGCCATCAGTGAGTCGACTCTGGCAGTCAGTCAGCCCCAGCATTTT.

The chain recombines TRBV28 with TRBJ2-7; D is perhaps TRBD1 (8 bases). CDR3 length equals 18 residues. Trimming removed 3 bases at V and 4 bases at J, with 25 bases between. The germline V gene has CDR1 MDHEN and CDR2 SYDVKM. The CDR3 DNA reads TGTGCCAGCAGTTTTTACCTATCCATCGACAGGGGAGGGTACGAGCAGTACTTC. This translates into CASSFYLSIDRGGYEQYF.

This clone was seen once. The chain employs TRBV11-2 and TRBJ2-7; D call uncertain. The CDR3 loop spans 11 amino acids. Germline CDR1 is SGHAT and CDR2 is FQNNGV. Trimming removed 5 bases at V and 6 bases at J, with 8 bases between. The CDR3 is CASSGTFEQYF. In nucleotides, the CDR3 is TGTGCCAGCAGCGGTACATTCGAGCAGTACTTC.

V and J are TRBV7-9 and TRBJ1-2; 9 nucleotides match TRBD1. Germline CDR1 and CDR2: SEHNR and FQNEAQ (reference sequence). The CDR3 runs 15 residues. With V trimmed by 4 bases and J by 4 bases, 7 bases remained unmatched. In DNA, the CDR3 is TGTGCCAGCAGCTCGGACAGGGGAAACCCCTATGGCTACACCTTC. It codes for CASSSDRGNPYGYTF. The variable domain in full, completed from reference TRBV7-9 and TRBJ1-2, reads DTGVSQNPRHKITKRGQNVTFRCDPISEHNRLYWYRQTLGQGPEFLTYFQNEAQLEKSRLLSDRFSAERPKGSFSTLEIQRTEQGDSAMYLCASSSDRGNPYGYTFGSGTRLTVV.

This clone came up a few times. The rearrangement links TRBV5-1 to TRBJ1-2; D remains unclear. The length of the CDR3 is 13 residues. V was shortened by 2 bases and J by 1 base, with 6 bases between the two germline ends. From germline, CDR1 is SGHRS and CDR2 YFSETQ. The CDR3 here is CASSFGGNYGYTF. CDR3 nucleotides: TGCGCCAGCAGCTTCGGAGGTAACTATGGCTACACCTTC.

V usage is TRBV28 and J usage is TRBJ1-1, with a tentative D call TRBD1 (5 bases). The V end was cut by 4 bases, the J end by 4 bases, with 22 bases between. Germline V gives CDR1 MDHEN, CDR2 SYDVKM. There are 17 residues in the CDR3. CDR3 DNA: TGTGCCAGCAGTTGGGGCTCATTGACGGCGGGGATCACTGAAGCTTTCTTT. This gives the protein CASSWGSLTAGITEAFF.